The clone carrying this T cell receptor beta chain was counted ten times or more. The sample belongs to a study of neurological immune-mediated disorders. The authors produced cDNA by 5'RACE using 10-nucleotide random UMIs. TCRdb recomputed calls from the 5' RACE reads with MiXCR, one row per CDR3 protein. The sample has about 62,000 distinct CDR3 sequences; approximately 3.7% are singletons. Germline CDR1 KGHDR, CDR2 SFDVKD. Trimming took 3 bases from V and 1 from J; bases not matched to a gene: 8. The CDR3 runs to 17 residues. Unsorted libraries were prepared from 2 million PBMCs held at -80 C. The clonotype originates from a woman aged 45-65 years with multiple sclerosis. The sequenced sample was PBMCs. This chain uses TRBV24-1 with TRBJ2-5; 9 bases line up with TRBD2. As DNA, the CDR3 is TGTGCCACCAGTGATCCGGCTAGCGGGGTAATCCAAGAGACCCAGTACTTC. This encodes CATSDPASGVIQETQYF.